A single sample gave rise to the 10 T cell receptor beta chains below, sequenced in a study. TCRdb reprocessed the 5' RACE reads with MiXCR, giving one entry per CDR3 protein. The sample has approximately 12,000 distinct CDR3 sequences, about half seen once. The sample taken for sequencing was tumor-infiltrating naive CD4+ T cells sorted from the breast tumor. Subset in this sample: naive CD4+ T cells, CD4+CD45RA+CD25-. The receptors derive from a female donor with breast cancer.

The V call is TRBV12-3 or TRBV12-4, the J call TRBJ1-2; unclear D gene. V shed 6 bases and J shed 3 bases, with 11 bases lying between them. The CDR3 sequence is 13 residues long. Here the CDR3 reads CASSLRADYGYTF. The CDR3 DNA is TGTGCCAGCAGCCTACGGGCAGACTATGGCTACACCTTC.

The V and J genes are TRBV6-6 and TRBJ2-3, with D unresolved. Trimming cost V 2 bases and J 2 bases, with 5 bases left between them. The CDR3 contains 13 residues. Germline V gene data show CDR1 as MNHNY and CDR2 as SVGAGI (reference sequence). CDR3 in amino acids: CASSYGATDTQYF. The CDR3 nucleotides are TGTGCCAGCAGTTACGGAGCCACAGATACGCAGTATTTT.

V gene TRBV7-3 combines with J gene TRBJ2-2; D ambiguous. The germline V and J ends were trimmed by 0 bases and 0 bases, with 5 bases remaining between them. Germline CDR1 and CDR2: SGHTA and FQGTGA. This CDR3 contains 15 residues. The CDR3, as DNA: TGTGCCAGCAGCTTAACTTCGCCGAACACCGGGGAGCTGTTTTTT. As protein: CASSLTSPNTGELFF.

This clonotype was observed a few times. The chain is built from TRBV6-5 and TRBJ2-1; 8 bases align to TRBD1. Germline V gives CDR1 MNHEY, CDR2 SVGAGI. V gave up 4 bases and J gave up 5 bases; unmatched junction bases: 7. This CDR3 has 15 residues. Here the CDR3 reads CASSSPGGQDNEQFF. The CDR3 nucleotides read TGTGCCAGCAGTTCCCCAGGGGGCCAAGACAATGAGCAGTTCTTC.

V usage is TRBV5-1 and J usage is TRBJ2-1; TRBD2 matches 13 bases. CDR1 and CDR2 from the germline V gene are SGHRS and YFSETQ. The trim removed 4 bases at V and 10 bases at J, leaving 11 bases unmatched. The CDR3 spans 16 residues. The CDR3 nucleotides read TGCGCCAGCAGCAACGGACTAGCGGGAGTTGCATCCGAGCAGTTCTTC. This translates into CASSNGLAGVASEQFF. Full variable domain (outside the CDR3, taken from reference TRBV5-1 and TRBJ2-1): KAGVTQTPRYLIKTRGQQVTLSCSPISGHRSVSWYQQTPGQGLQFLFEYFSETQRNKGNFPGRFSGRQFSNSRSEMNVSTLELGDSALYLCASSNGLAGVASEQFFGPGTRLTVL.

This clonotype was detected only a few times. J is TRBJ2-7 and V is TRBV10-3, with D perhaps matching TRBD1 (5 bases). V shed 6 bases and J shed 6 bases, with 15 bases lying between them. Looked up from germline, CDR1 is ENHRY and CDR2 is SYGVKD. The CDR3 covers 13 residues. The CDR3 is CAIRESQGSEQYV. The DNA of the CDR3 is TGTGCCATCAGGGAAAGTCAGGGATCCGAGCAGTACGTC.

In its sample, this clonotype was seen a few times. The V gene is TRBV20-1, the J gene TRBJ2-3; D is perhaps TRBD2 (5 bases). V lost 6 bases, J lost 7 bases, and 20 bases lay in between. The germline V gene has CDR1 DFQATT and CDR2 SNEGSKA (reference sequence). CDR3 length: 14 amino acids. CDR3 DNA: TGCAGTGCCCCCCATGTGGGAGAAGAGTATACGCAGTATTTT. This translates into CSAPHVGEEYTQYF.

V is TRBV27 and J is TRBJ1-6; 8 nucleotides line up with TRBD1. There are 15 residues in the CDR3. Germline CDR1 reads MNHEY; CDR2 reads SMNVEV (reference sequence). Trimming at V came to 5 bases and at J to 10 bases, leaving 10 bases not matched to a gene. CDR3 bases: TGTGCCAGCAGTACTCAGGGGGCGCGAACCTCACCCCTCCACTTT. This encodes CASSTQGARTSPLHF.

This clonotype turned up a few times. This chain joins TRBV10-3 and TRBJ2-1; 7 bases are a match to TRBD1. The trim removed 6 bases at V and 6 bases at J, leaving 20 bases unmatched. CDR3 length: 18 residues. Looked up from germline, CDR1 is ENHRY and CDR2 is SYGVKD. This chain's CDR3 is CAISPGRATGTSGNEQFF. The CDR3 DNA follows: TGTGCCATCAGCCCAGGGCGTGCGACAGGGACGTCTGGCAATGAGCAGTTCTTC.

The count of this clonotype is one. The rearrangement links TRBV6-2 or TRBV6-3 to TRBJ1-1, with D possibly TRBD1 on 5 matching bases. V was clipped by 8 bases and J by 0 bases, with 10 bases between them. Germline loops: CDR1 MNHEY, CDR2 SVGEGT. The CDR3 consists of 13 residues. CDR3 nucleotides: TGTGCCAGCCCGGGGACCATGAACACTGAAGCTTTCTTT. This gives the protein CASPGTMNTEAFF.